This passage covers 25 T cell receptor beta chains from one sample sequenced in a study of T cell responses to AZD1222 COVID-19 vaccine. Method: immunoSEQ multiplex PCR; TCRdb's copy keeps in-frame clones and lacks some. The sample includes 150,000 to 200,000 clones, just over 90% of them seen just once. The sample consisted of peripheral blood, taken 28 days after the second AZD1222 dose. These TCRs come from an adult who received the AZD1222 COVID-19 vaccine.

The rearrangement uses TRBV18 and TRBJ1-2; TRBD1 might be the D (6 bases). In germline, CDR1 is KGHSH, CDR2 LQKENI. The CDR3 length is 17 residues. The V end lost 0 bases, the J end lost 8 bases, and 22 bases lay between the germline ends. CDR3 sequence (DNA): TGTGCCAGCTCACCACCAGTTGCGACAGGCGAGTCTGGAGGCTACACCTTC. Its protein product is CASSPPVATGESGGYTF. Combining the CDR3 with reference TRBV18 and TRBJ1-2 gives the whole variable domain NAGVMQNPRHLVRRRGQEARLRCSPMKGHSHVYWYRQLPEEGLKFMVYLQKENIIDESGMPKERFSAEFPKEGPSILRIQQVVRGDSAAYFCASSPPVATGESGGYTFGSGTRLTVV.

This clone has a handful of counts. V and J are TRBV5-1 and TRBJ2-7; TRBD1 matches at 8 bases. In germline, CDR1 is SGHRS, CDR2 YFSETQ. There are 15 residues in the CDR3. V shed 4 bases and J 2 bases; nucleotides not matched to a gene: 8. The CDR3 DNA reads as TGCGCCAGCAGCCCGGGACAGGAGGGCACCTACGAGCAGTACTTC. Amino acid sequence: CASSPGQEGTYEQYF.

The chain is built from TRBV3-1 (or the pseudogene TRBV3-2) and TRBJ1-5; 8 bases line up with TRBD1. The CDR3 runs to 15 residues. Germline trimming cut 0 bases from V and 8 bases from J; bases unmatched to any gene: 6. The germline V gene encodes CDR1 LGHDT and CDR2 YNNKEL (reference sequence). CDR3 amino acids: CASSQDSTGGKPQHF. The CDR3 bases are TGTGCCAGCAGCCAAGATTCCACAGGGGGGAAGCCCCAGCATTTT.

This clone has just one count. This chain links TRBV10-2 with TRBJ1-3; D is possibly TRBD1 (5 bases). Germline lookup yields CDR1 WSHSY and CDR2 SAAADI. The V end was cut by 9 bases, the J end by 0 bases, with 9 bases between. The length of the CDR3 is 13 residues. The DNA of the CDR3 is TGCGCCAGACCGACAGACTCTGGAAACACCATATATTTT. Translated, it gives CARPTDSGNTIYF.

This clone was detected once. The chain is built from TRBV18 and TRBJ1-1; D remains unclear. Germline CDR1 reads KGHSH; CDR2 reads LQKENI. Trimming removed 5 bases from V and 3 bases from J, with 10 bases in between. The CDR3 consists of 13 residues. The CDR3, as DNA: TGTGCCAGCTCAAAGACGGAGTACACTGAAGCTTTCTTT. Protein sequence: CASSKTEYTEAFF.

V usage is TRBV16 and J usage is TRBJ1-1; 9 nucleotides line up with TRBD1. The V segment lost 4 bases and the J segment 1 base; nucleotides outside the gene matches: 10. Per the germline V gene, CDR1 is KGHSY and CDR2 is FQNENV. The CDR3 runs to 17 residues. CDR3: CASSPGFGQGPNTEAFF. CDR3 coding DNA: TGTGCCAGCAGCCCAGGGTTCGGACAGGGGCCGAACACTGAAGCTTTCTTT.

This rearrangement joins TRBV11-2 to TRBJ1-5; D unclear. CDR3 length: 14 amino acids. V lost 5 bases and J lost 4, with 12 bases in between. Germline CDR1 and CDR2: SGHAT and FQNNGV. CDR3 residues: CASSKQAENQPQHF. The CDR3 DNA follows: TGTGCCAGCAGCAAGCAGGCGGAGAATCAGCCCCAGCATTTT.

V usage is TRBV7-8 and J usage is TRBJ2-3; D uncertain. The CDR3 has 16 residues. With 5 bases removed from V and 0 bases from J, the gap between germline ends came to 15 bases. Germline CDR1 and CDR2: SGHVS and FQNEAQ. The CDR3 region is CASSPRWTESTDTQYF. CDR3 nucleotides: TGTGCCAGCAGCCCACGATGGACGGAGAGCACAGATACGCAGTATTTT.

The V and J genes are TRBV11-2 and TRBJ2-7; a weak D match, TRBD2 (7 bases). V lost 3 bases to trimming and J lost 6 bases, with 15 bases between them. Per the germline V gene, CDR1 is SGHAT and CDR2 is FQNNGV. The length of the CDR3 is 14 residues. Here the CDR3 reads CASSFPGRGAEQYF. CDR3 bases: TGTGCCAGCAGCTTCCCGGGACGGGGGGCCGAGCAGTACTTC.

This chain links TRBV30 with TRBJ2-2, with TRBD1 as a possible D gene (6 bases). Germline-derived CDR1 and CDR2 are GTSNPN and SVGIG (reference sequence). The CDR3 is made up of 15 amino acids. The V end lost 3 bases, the J end lost 7 bases, and 18 bases lay between the germline ends. The CDR3 DNA is TGTGCCTGGAGCTACATGTTGGGGGCCGGCGGGGAGCTGTTTTTT. It encodes CAWSYMLGAGGELFF.

This rearrangement joins TRBV5-4 to TRBJ2-3; D possibly corresponds to TRBD1 (5 bases). Looked up from germline, CDR1 is SGHNT and CDR2 is YYREEE (reference sequence). There are 14 residues in the CDR3. V was shortened by 0 bases and J by 1 base, with 6 bases between the two germline ends. The CDR3 DNA sequence: TGTGCCAGCAGCTTGGTCAGGGGCACAGATACGCAGTATTTT. It is translated as CASSLVRGTDTQYF.

This rearrangement joins TRBV5-1 to TRBJ2-5; 8 bases line up with TRBD1. The V gene end was trimmed by 4 bases and the J gene end by 4 bases; junction bases not matched to a gene: 6. The germline V gene encodes CDR1 SGHRS and CDR2 YFSETQ. The CDR3 contains 14 residues. CDR3 sequence reads: CASSHGQGSETQYF. CDR3 DNA: TGCGCCAGCAGCCACGGACAGGGTTCAGAGACCCAGTACTTC.

The chain recombines TRBV29-1 with TRBJ1-1; maybe TRBD1 (5 bases). This CDR3 is 14 amino acids long. V lost 2 bases, J lost 5 bases, and 15 bases lay in between. CDR1 is SQVTM, CDR2 ANQGSEA, per germline. The CDR3 sequence is CSVEIGDRGTEAFF. DNA for the CDR3: TGCAGCGTTGAAATTGGAGACAGAGGGACTGAAGCTTTCTTT.

The gene calls are TRBV10-3 and TRBJ2-7; 10 nucleotides align to TRBD2. The CDR3 has 15 residues. With 6 bases clipped from V and 3 bases from J, the junction kept 8 bases outside the gene matches. The germline V gene has CDR1 ENHRY and CDR2 SYGVKD. The CDR3 sequence is CAIRAGTSGDYEQYF. CDR3 in DNA: TGTGCCATCAGGGCCGGTACTAGCGGGGACTACGAGCAGTACTTC.

The chain employs TRBV9 and TRBJ2-3; TRBD2 matches 9 bases. CDR1 is SGDLS, CDR2 YYNGEE, per germline. The length of the CDR3 is 16 residues. The junction had 5 bases not matched to a gene; V was cut back by 0 bases and J by 3 bases. CDR3 bases: TGTGCCAGCAGCGTAGGAGGGACTAGCAGAACAGATACGCAGTATTTT. The encoded protein is CASSVGGTSRTDTQYF. Using reference TRBV9 and TRBJ2-3 for the parts outside the CDR3, the full variable domain is DSGVTQTPKHLITATGQRVTLRCSPRSGDLSVYWYQQSLDQGLQFLIQYYNGEERAKGNILERFSAQQFPDLHSELNLSSLELGDSALYFCASSVGGTSRTDTQYFGPGTRLTVL.

The genes are TRBV5-1 and TRBJ1-2; D perhaps matches TRBD1 (5 bases). The ends were cut back, 2 bases at V and 13 bases at J, with 21 bases in the middle. The germline V gene has CDR1 SGHRS and CDR2 YFSETQ. This CDR3 contains 14 residues. The CDR3 loop is CASSFGRTTPQRTF. In DNA form, the CDR3 reads TGCGCCAGCAGCTTCGGTAGGACAACCCCCCAGCGCACCTTC.

The gene calls are TRBV6-5 and TRBJ2-2; the match to TRBD2 covers 10 bases. Trimming cost V 6 bases and J 4 bases; bases outside gene matches: 5. The CDR3 is 15 amino acids. Germline V gene data show CDR1 as MNHEY and CDR2 as SVGAGI. CDR3 DNA sequence: TGTGCCAGCAGCGACAGACTAGCGGGCACCGGGGAGCTGTTTTTT. As protein: CASSDRLAGTGELFF.

The chain carries TRBV7-2 and TRBJ1-6; unclear D gene. This CDR3 contains 14 residues. Trimming stripped 5 bases from V and 1 base from J, with 6 bases between. CDR1 SGHTA and CDR2 FQGNSA come from the germline V gene. CDR3 in amino acids: CASSPGSYNSPLHF. Here the CDR3 DNA reads TGTGCCAGCAGCCCAGGATCCTATAATTCACCCCTCCACTTT.

The rearrangement links TRBV14 to TRBJ1-1; 9 bases agree with TRBD1. In germline, CDR1 is SGHDN, CDR2 FVKESK. The CDR3 is 16 amino acids. Trimming cost V 4 bases and J 1 base; bases outside gene matches: 7. The CDR3 DNA follows: TGTGCCAGCAGCCGGACAGGGGATTGGGGGAACACTGAAGCTTTCTTT. It yields the protein CASSRTGDWGNTEAFF.

The CDR3 is CASSLAGLSSYEQYF. The CDR3, as DNA: TGTGCCAGCAGCTTAGCGGGCCTAAGCTCCTACGAGCAGTACTTC. The chain joins TRBV7-2 to TRBJ2-7; D unresolved. Germline V gene lookup returns CDR1 SGHTA and CDR2 FQGNSA. V shed 0 bases and J shed 0 bases, with 9 bases lying between them. The CDR3 loop spans 15 amino acids.

The DNA for the CDR3 is TGTGCCAGCAGTTTCGGACAGCTCCTCTATGGCTACACCTTC. This translates into CASSFGQLLYGYTF. The chain couples TRBV6-5 to TRBJ1-2; possible D gene TRBD1, 6 bases. CDR3 length equals 14 residues. The V and J ends lost 4 bases and 4 bases respectively, with 13 bases between them. The V gene's germline CDR1 is MNHEY and CDR2 SVGAGI.

The chain uses TRBV24-1 and TRBJ2-5; D might be TRBD1 (7 bases). Trimming shortened V by 1 base and J by 5 bases, and 13 bases separated the two germline ends. Germline lookup yields CDR1 KGHDR and CDR2 SFDVKD. The CDR3 runs to 15 residues. The CDR3 here is CATSDFVQGRETQYF. Here the CDR3 DNA reads TGTGCCACCAGTGATTTTGTACAGGGGAGGGAGACCCAGTACTTC.

CDR3 sequence (DNA): TGTGCCAGCAGCCAAGATTCCCGAGGGGGTTATGAGCAGTTCTTC. It yields the protein CASSQDSRGGYEQFF. This chain joins TRBV4-2 and TRBJ2-1; possible D gene TRBD1, 6 bases. CDR1 is LGHNA and CDR2 is YNFKEQ in the germline V gene. The CDR3 loop spans 15 amino acids. V gave up 0 bases and J gave up 8 bases, with 14 bases separating them.

This sequence joins TRBV19 and TRBJ1-1; 8 bases match TRBD1. CDR3 length equals 14 residues. The germline CDR1 and CDR2 sequences are LNHDA and SQIVND (reference sequence). Trimming removed 4 bases from V and 4 bases from J; junction bases left unmatched: 5. CDR3 nucleotides: TGTGCCAGTAGTACAGACAGGGGTCCCACTGAAGCTTTCTTT. It encodes CASSTDRGPTEAFF. The full variable domain, completed using reference TRBV19 and TRBJ1-1, is DGGITQSPKYLFRKEGQNVTLSCEQNLNHDAMYWYRQDPGQGLRLIYYSQIVNDFQKGDIAEGYSVSREKKESFPLTVTSAQKNPTAFYLCASSTDRGPTEAFFGQGTRLTVV.

The genes are TRBV28 and TRBJ1-4, with D perhaps TRBD1 (5 bases). The V end was cut by 6 bases, the J end by 7 bases, with 15 bases between. The CDR3 length is 14 residues. Germline CDR1 MDHEN, CDR2 SYDVKM. The CDR3 sequence: CASRPQGGAEKLFF. As DNA, the CDR3 is TGTGCCAGCAGACCCCAGGGAGGGGCTGAAAAACTGTTTTTT.